This T cell receptor (beta chain) stems from a study of T cell responses to AZD1222 COVID-19 vaccine. Study-level points and caveats: Donors were largely white British and mainly female; clonal diversity was possibly underestimated. Unmutated variant regions are reportedly targeted by nearly half of spike-specific TCRs. The study found vaccine-associated CD4 TCRs spanning spike, dominant at 160-218 and 743-854.

Method: immunoSEQ multiplex PCR; TCRdb's copy keeps in-frame clones and lacks some. The sample shows about 69,000 clones, roughly 80% of them seen only once. This CDR3 spans 15 amino acids. With 6 bases removed from V and 2 bases from J, the gap between germline ends came to 14 bases. Germline V lookup: CDR1 SGHVS, CDR2 FNYEAQ. Concerning this clone: What it binds is unknown.

Second-dose recipients at about 4 or about 12 weeks were treated as one pooled group. This TCR was sampled from an adult who received the AZD1222 COVID-19 vaccine. This material consisted of peripheral blood, taken 28 days after the second AZD1222 dose. V usage is TRBV7-6 and J usage is TRBJ1-3; D not resolved. CDR3 region: CASSDRESAGNTIYF. CDR3 bases: TGTGCCAGCAGTGACCGGGAGTCTGCTGGAAACACCATATATTTT.